The entry that follows covers one TCR beta chain sequence. The entry originates in a study of blood T cell repertoires in COVID-19. Study as a whole: From the United States, Italy and Spain came samples of acute and convalescent COVID-19. PBMCs, B-cell-depleted T cells, or T cells provided the cDNA or gDNA that made up the material.

CDR1 is SGHAT, CDR2 FQDESV, per germline (reference sequence). Trimming stripped 3 bases from V and 13 bases from J, with 21 bases between. The CDR3 spans 14 residues. Authors' analysis steps: Amplification of reference gene primers provided the estimated nucleated cell counts. Sequencing was performed with immunoSEQ multiplex PCR; in TCRdb, only in-frame clones are kept and a portion is missing. That table furnishes V, J and clone size, whereas the DNA furnished D and trimming. The sample gives roughly 56,000 clones, 90% of which show up once; 10% to 15% is in the top ten. V usage is TRBV11-1 and J usage is TRBJ2-5; weak D call: TRBD2 (5 bases). The receptor comes from a man aged 60 to 69 with active COVID-19. The specimen sequenced was peripheral blood. CDR3 nucleotides: TGTGCCAGCAGCTTGAGTGTTGGAGGAGACTCTCCGTACTTC. Translation: CASSLSVGGDSPYF.